The 27 T cell receptor beta chains below were found in one sample sequenced in a study of blood T cell repertoires in COVID-19. TCRdb's table, derived via immunoSEQ multiplex PCR, lists solely in-frame clones and lacks some. The sample lists 190,000 or so clones, 82% occurring once. The source material was PBMCs or T cells enriched from blood (not recorded which). These TCRs come from a man in his forties who had recovered from COVID-19.

The chain links TRBV2 to TRBJ1-3; no clear D gene. The CDR3 runs to 13 residues. V shed 8 bases and J shed 2 bases, with 10 bases lying between them. Germline V lookup: CDR1 SNHLY, CDR2 FYNNEI. The DNA for the CDR3 is TGTGCCAGCGGTACAGTCCCTGGAAACACCATATATTTT. Translated: CASGTVPGNTIYF. Full variable domain (rest looked up from reference TRBV2 and TRBJ1-3): EPEVTQTPSHQVTQMGQEVILRCVPISNHLYFYWYRQILGQKVEFLVSFYNNEISEKSEIFDDQFSVERPDGSNFTLKIRSTKLEDSAMYFCASGTVPGNTIYFGEGSWLTVV.

V is TRBV5-8 and J is TRBJ2-7; no reliable D call. Germline CDR1 is SGHTS and CDR2 is YDEGEE. The CDR3 length is 11 residues. With 4 bases removed from V and 4 bases from J, the gap between germline ends came to 6 bases. The CDR3 is CASSPEYEQYF. The CDR3 DNA is TGTGCCAGCAGCCCGGAGTACGAGCAGTACTTC.

The V and J genes are TRBV7-9 and TRBJ2-6, with D unresolved. Looked up from germline, CDR1 is SEHNR and CDR2 is FQNEAQ (reference sequence). The length of the CDR3 is 19 residues. The V end was cut by 4 bases, the J end by 3 bases, with 22 bases between. The CDR3 DNA follows: TGTGCCAGCAGCTGGCCCACAGTTTCAATCTCCGGTGGGGCCAACGTCCTGACTTTC. Protein sequence: CASSWPTVSISGGANVLTF.

The CDR3 loop reads CASSLGRQGYEQYF. The CDR3 nucleotides are TGCGCCAGCAGCTTGGGTAGGCAGGGATACGAGCAGTACTTC. J is TRBJ2-7 and V is TRBV5-1; perhaps TRBD1 as D (5 bases). The CDR3 contains 14 residues. The V gene lost 0 bases and the J gene lost 4 bases, with 11 bases spanning the gap. In germline, CDR1 is SGHRS, CDR2 YFSETQ.

This chain connects TRBV2 to TRBJ1-6, with D uncertain. The CDR3 is 13 residues long. CDR1 and CDR2 from the germline V gene are SNHLY and FYNNEI. V lost 9 bases and J lost 7, with 13 bases in between. This chain's CDR3 is CASGSQTNSPLHF. In nucleotides, the CDR3 is TGTGCCAGTGGGTCACAGACGAATTCACCCCTCCACTTT.

With respect to this clone: One end of the junction does not line up with germline, which may come from a read error. The chain recombines TRBV7-9 with TRBJ1-2; D may be TRBD1 (5 bases). The germline CDR1 and CDR2 sequences are SEHNR and FQNEAQ (reference sequence). The length of the CDR3 is 11 residues. The CDR3 spells CASSLVWGTSF. The DNA of the CDR3 is TGTGCCAGCAGCTTAGTTTGGGGGACTTCCTTC.

CDR3 bases: TGTGCCAGCAGCCTACTAGAGAGATCGGGTGGCTACACCTTC. Residues: CASSLLERSGGYTF. The chain has TRBV7-9 and TRBJ1-2; unclear D gene. The CDR3 is made up of 14 amino acids. CDR1 is SEHNR and CDR2 is FQNEAQ in the germline V gene (reference sequence). Trimming cost V 5 bases and J 7 bases, with 17 bases left between them.

The chain links TRBV9 to TRBJ1-1; TRBD1 might be the D (6 bases). There are 15 residues in the CDR3. Germline V gives CDR1 SGDLS, CDR2 YYNGEE. Trimming took off 4 bases at V and 5 bases at J, with 18 bases between the two ends. The CDR3 loop is CASSPFHTGLTEAFF. CDR3 bases: TGTGCCAGCAGCCCGTTTCACACAGGGCTGACTGAAGCTTTCTTT.

In its sample, this clone was seen once. This chain connects TRBV28 to TRBJ1-1, with a possible D match to TRBD1 (6 bases). The CDR3 totals 12 residues. Per germline, CDR1 MDHEN and CDR2 SYDVKM. Trimming stripped 3 bases from V and 9 bases from J, with 11 bases between. This chain's CDR3 is CASSFGGAKAFF. In DNA, the CDR3 is TGTGCCAGCAGTTTCGGGGGGGCGAAAGCTTTCTTT.

The chain has TRBV18 and TRBJ2-7; perhaps TRBD2 as D (5 bases). Germline V gene sequence: CDR1 KGHSH, CDR2 LQKENI. This CDR3 has 16 amino acids. V gave up 3 bases and J gave up 5 bases, with 20 bases separating them. The chain's CDR3 is CASSPRISAGWDEQYF. CDR3 coding DNA: TGTGCCAGCTCACCTCGTATATCGGCGGGTTGGGACGAGCAGTACTTC.

The chain employs TRBV9 and TRBJ2-5; 9 bases fit TRBD1. This CDR3 contains 15 residues. Germline loops: CDR1 SGDLS, CDR2 YYNGEE. The V gene end was trimmed by 0 bases and the J gene end by 3 bases; junction bases not matched to a gene: 3. In nucleotides, the CDR3 is TGTGCCAGCAGCGTAGACAGGGGGCTCGAAGAGACCCAGTACTTC. Its translation is CASSVDRGLEETQYF.

V and J are TRBV30 and TRBJ2-3; D uncertain. The ends were cut back, 4 bases at V and 3 bases at J, with 5 bases in the middle. Per the germline V gene, CDR1 is GTSNPN and CDR2 is SVGIG (reference sequence). The length of the CDR3 is 11 residues. The CDR3 is CAWTPTDTQYF. For the CDR3, the DNA is TGTGCCTGGACCCCTACAGATACGCAGTATTTT.

The rearrangement joins TRBV5-4 to TRBJ1-2; 7 nucleotides agree with TRBD1. Trimming removed 3 bases from V and 1 base from J; junction bases left unmatched: 15. Per germline, CDR1 SGHNT and CDR2 YYREEE (reference sequence). This CDR3 is 18 amino acids long. The CDR3 sequence is CASSSPPIFTGDNYGYTF. CDR3 coding DNA: TGTGCCAGCAGCTCCCCCCCCATCTTCACAGGGGATAACTATGGCTACACCTTC.

This rearrangement joins TRBV27 to TRBJ2-3; D is uncertain. In germline, CDR1 is MNHEY, CDR2 SMNVEV (reference sequence). This CDR3 is built from 15 residues. V was shortened by 6 bases and J by 2 bases, with 15 bases between the two germline ends. For the CDR3, the DNA is TGTGCCAGCAGACATCTCTCCGCTTACACAGATACGCAGTATTTT. As protein: CASRHLSAYTDTQYF.

The chain combines TRBV19 with TRBJ2-2; 8 bases are a match to TRBD2. The V and J ends lost 5 bases and 3 bases, in that order; junction bases with no gene match: 11. The CDR3 is made up of 17 amino acids. Germline CDR1 and CDR2: LNHDA and SQIVND (reference sequence). The CDR3 loop reads CASSPIGRAPDTGELFF. CDR3 nucleotide sequence: TGTGCCAGTAGTCCGATCGGGAGGGCCCCGGACACCGGGGAGCTGTTTTTT.

The chain joins TRBV29-1 to TRBJ1-3; 7 bases agree with TRBD1. Germline values: CDR1 SQVTM, CDR2 ANQGSEA. V dropped 6 bases and J dropped 8; count of bases not matched to a gene: 10. This CDR3 contains 13 residues. The CDR3 nucleotides read TGCAGCGTGGCCTTTAGGCAGGGGGACACCATATATTTT. Amino acid sequence: CSVAFRQGDTIYF.

The chain recombines TRBV30 with TRBJ2-7; 12 positions match TRBD2. V shed 5 bases, J shed 7 bases, and the junction held 15 bases outside the gene matches. CDR1 is GTSNPN, CDR2 SVGIG, per germline (reference sequence). CDR3 length equals 16 residues. The CDR3 protein is CAWGPGRTSGTLEQYF. The CDR3 DNA follows: TGTGCCTGGGGACCGGGACGGACTAGCGGGACCCTGGAGCAGTACTTC.

The chain employs TRBV4-1 and TRBJ2-1; D possibly corresponds to TRBD2 (6 bases). V was shortened by 4 bases and J by 8 bases, with 12 bases between the two germline ends. Germline CDR1 and CDR2: MGHRA and YSYEKL. CDR3 length: 13 amino acids. The CDR3 loop is CASSPRGMDEQFF. In DNA form, the CDR3 reads TGCGCCAGCAGCCCTCGGGGGATGGATGAGCAGTTCTTC.

The chain employs TRBV7-3 and TRBJ2-7; no reliable D call. Germline CDR1 reads SGHTA; CDR2 reads FQGTGA. Trimming removed 5 bases at V and 2 bases at J, with 13 bases between. The CDR3 has 14 residues. CDR3 sequence reads: CASSQFPGAYEQYF. CDR3 in DNA: TGTGCCAGCAGCCAATTCCCGGGTGCCTACGAGCAGTACTTC.

V usage is TRBV5-1 and J usage is TRBJ1-5; 9 bases align to TRBD1. V lost 0 bases, J lost 7 bases, and 5 bases stayed unmatched. Germline loops: CDR1 SGHRS, CDR2 YFSETQ. The CDR3 loop spans 15 amino acids. CDR3 sequence reads: CASSLDRGRGQPQHF. The CDR3 DNA is TGCGCCAGCAGCTTGGACAGGGGGCGGGGGCAGCCCCAGCATTTT.

This clone was recorded a few times. The rearrangement links TRBV5-1 to TRBJ1-1; D is perhaps TRBD1 (6 bases). Germline values: CDR1 SGHRS, CDR2 YFSETQ. This CDR3 region has 15 residues. Trimming left V 3 bases short and J 4 bases short, with 16 bases between. Written as DNA, the CDR3 is TGCGCCAGCAGCTCTTTGACAGGCCTTAGCACTGAAGCTTTCTTT. It specifies CASSSLTGLSTEAFF.

This clone has more than one count but fewer than ten. This rearrangement joins TRBV7-8 to TRBJ1-1; TRBD1 matches at 7 bases. This CDR3 has 15 residues. The ends lost 8 bases at V and 0 bases at J; junction bases unmatched: 9. The V gene's germline CDR1 is SGHVS and CDR2 FQNEAQ. Here the CDR3 DNA reads TGTGCCAGCTCCCGGACAGGTCTAATGAACACTGAAGCTTTCTTT. As protein: CASSRTGLMNTEAFF.

The rearrangement uses TRBV18 and TRBJ1-5; 9 bases agree with TRBD1. The CDR3 is made up of 15 amino acids. Germline V CDR1 and CDR2: KGHSH, LQKENI. V lost 4 bases and J lost 2; bases outside the gene matches: 3. The CDR3 loop reads CASSLTGGGNQPQHF. The CDR3 DNA sequence: TGTGCCAGCTCACTGACAGGGGGTGGCAATCAGCCCCAGCATTTT. Combining the CDR3 with reference TRBV18 and TRBJ1-5 gives the whole variable domain NAGVMQNPRHLVRRRGQEARLRCSPMKGHSHVYWYRQLPEEGLKFMVYLQKENIIDESGMPKERFSAEFPKEGPSILRIQQVVRGDSAAYFCASSLTGGGNQPQHFGDGTRLSIL.

The V and J genes are TRBV7-3 and TRBJ2-2; D uncertain. This CDR3 is built from 13 residues. Trimming took 5 bases from V and 4 from J, leaving 8 bases between them. The germline CDR1 and CDR2 sequences are SGHTA and FQGTGA. The chain's CDR3 is CASSPSGTGELFF. The CDR3 bases are TGTGCCAGCAGCCCGTCGGGCACCGGGGAGCTGTTTTTT.

Comment on this clone: The sample holds other DNA sequences that translate to the same CDR3. V is TRBV5-1 and J is TRBJ1-1; D gene uncertain. The germline V gene encodes CDR1 SGHRS and CDR2 YFSETQ. The length of the CDR3 is 14 residues. The V end was cut by 1 base, the J end by 0 bases, with 7 bases between. CDR3 DNA sequence: TGCGCCAGCAGCTTGAGCAGGCTGAACACTGAAGCTTTCTTT. Its protein is CASSLSRLNTEAFF.

This clone was seen a handful of times. The rearrangement uses TRBV25-1 and TRBJ1-6, with 8 bases matching TRBD1. The CDR3 is 14 residues long. V was clipped by 4 bases and J by 10 bases; unmatched bases: 6. Per germline, CDR1 MGHDK and CDR2 SYGVNS. CDR3 in amino acids: CASSGGTGNSPLHF. In DNA form, the CDR3 reads TGTGCCAGCAGTGGAGGGACAGGTAACTCACCCCTCCACTTT.

J is TRBJ1-6 and V is TRBV6-1; 10 nucleotides agree with TRBD1. The CDR3 runs 14 residues. Germline V lookup: CDR1 MNHNS, CDR2 SASEGT. V was pared by 3 bases and J by 7 bases, with 0 bases of the junction left unmatched. CDR3 nucleotide sequence: TGTGCCAGCAGTGAGGACAGGGGGAATTCACCCCTCCACTTT. It encodes CASSEDRGNSPLHF.